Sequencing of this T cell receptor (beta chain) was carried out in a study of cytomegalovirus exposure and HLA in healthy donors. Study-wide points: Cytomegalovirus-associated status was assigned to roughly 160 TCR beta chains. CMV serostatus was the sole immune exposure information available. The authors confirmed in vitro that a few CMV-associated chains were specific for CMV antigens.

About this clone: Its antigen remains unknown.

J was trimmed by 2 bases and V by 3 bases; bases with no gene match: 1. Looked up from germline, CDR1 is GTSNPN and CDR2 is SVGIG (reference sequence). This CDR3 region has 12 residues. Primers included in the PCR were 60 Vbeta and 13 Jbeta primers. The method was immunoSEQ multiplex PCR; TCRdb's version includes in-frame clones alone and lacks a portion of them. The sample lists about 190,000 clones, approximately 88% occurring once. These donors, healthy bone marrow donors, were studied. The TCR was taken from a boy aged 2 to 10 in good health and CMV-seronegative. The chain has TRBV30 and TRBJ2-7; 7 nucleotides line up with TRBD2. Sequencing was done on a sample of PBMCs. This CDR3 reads CAWRGGAYEQYF. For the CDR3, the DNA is TGTGCCTGGAGGGGAGGGGCCTACGAGCAGTACTTC. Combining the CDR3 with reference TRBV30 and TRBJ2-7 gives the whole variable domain SQTIHQWPATLVQPVGSPLSLECTVEGTSNPNLYWYRQAAGRGLQLLFYSVGIGQISSEVPQNLSASRPQDRQFILSSKKLLLSDSGFYLCAWRGGAYEQYFGPGTRLTVT.